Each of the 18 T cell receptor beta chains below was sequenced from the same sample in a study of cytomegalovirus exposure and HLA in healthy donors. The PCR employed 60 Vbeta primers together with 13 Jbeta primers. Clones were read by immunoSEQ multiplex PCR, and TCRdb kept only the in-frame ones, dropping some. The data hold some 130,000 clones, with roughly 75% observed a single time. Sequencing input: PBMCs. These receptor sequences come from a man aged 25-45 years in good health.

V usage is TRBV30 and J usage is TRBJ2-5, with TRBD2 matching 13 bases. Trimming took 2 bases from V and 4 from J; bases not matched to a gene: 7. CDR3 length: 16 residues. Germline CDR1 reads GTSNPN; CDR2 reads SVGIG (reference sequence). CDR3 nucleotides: TGTGCCTGGAGTAAAGGACTAGCGGGAGTGGGAGAGACCCAGTACTTC. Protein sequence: CAWSKGLAGVGETQYF.

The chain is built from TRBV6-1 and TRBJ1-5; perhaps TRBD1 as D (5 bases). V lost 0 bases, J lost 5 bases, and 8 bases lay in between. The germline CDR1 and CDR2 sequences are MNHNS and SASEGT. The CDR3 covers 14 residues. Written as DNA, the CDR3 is TGTGCCAGCAGTGAAGCGGGACTATATCAGCCCCAGCATTTT. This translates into CASSEAGLYQPQHF.

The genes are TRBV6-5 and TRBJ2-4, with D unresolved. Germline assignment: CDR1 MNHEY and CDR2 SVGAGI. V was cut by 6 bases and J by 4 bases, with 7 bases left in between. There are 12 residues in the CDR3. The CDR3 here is CASRSSKNIQYF. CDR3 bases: TGTGCCAGCAGATCCTCTAAAAACATTCAGTACTTC.

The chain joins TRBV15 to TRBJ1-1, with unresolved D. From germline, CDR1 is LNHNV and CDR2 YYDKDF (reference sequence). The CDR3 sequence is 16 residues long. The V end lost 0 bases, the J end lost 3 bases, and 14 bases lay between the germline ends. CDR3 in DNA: TGTGCCACCAGCAGAGATCGGTTAGGGAGACACACTGAAGCTTTCTTT. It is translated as CATSRDRLGRHTEAFF.

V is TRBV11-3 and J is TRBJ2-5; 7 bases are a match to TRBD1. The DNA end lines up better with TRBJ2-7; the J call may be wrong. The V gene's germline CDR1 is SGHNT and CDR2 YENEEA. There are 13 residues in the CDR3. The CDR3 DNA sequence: TGTGCCAGCAGCAGACAGGGTCATTACGAGCAGTACTTC. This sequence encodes CASSRQGHYEQYF.

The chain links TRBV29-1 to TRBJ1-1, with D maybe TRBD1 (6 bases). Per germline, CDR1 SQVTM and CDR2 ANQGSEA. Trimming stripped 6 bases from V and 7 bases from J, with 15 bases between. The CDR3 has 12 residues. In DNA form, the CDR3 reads TGCAGCGTGGTACAGGGAGAGATTGAAGCTTTCTTT. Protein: CSVVQGEIEAFF.

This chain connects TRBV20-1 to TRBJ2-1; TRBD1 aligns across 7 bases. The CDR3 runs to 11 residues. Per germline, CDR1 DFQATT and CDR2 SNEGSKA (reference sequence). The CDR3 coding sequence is TGCAGCGGGACAGCAAACAATGAGCAGTTCTTC. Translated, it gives CSGTANNEQFF.

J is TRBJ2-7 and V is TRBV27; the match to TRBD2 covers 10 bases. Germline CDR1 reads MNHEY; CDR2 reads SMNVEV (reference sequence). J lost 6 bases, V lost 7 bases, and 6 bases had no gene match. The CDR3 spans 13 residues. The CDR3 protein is CASMASGSLEQYF. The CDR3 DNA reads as TGTGCCAGCATGGCTAGCGGGAGCCTCGAGCAGTACTTC.

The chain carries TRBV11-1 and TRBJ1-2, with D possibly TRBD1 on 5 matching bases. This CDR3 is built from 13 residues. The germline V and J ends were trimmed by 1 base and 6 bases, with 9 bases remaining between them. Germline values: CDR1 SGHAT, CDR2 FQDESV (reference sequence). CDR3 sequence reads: CASSLERGNGYTF. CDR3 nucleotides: TGTGCCAGCAGCTTAGAGCGGGGGAATGGCTACACCTTC. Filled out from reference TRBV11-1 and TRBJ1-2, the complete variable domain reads EAEVAQSPRYKITEKSQAVAFWCDPISGHATLYWYRQILGQGPELLVQFQDESVVDDSQLPKDRFSAERLKGVDSTLKIQPAELGDSAMYLCASSLERGNGYTFGSGTRLTVV.

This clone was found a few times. The CDR3 region is CASSLQGGQGQGEKLFF. The CDR3, as DNA: TGCGCCAGCAGCTTGCAGGGGGGTCAGGGACAGGGTGAAAAACTGTTTTTT. The V and J genes are TRBV5-1 and TRBJ1-4, with 9 bases that match TRBD1. The J segment lost 7 bases and the V segment lost 1 base, leaving 11 bases of the junction unmatched. CDR3 length: 17 amino acids. Per the germline V gene, CDR1 is SGHRS and CDR2 is YFSETQ.

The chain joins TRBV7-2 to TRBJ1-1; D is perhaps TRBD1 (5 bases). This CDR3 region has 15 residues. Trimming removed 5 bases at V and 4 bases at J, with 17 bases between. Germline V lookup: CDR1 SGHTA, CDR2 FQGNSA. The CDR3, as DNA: TGTGCCAGCAGCCCGGGATGGGGGAGGGGCACTGAAGCTTTCTTT. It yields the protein CASSPGWGRGTEAFF. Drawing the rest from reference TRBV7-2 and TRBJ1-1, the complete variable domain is GAGVSQSPSNKVTEKGKDVELRCDPISGHTALYWYRQSLGQGLEFLIYFQGNSAPDKSGLPSDRFSAERTGGSVSTLTIQRTQQEDSAVYLCASSPGWGRGTEAFFGQGTRLTVV.

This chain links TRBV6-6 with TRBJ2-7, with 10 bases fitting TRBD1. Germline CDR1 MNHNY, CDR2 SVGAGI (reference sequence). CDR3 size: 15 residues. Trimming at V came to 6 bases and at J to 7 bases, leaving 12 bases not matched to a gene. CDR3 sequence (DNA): TGTGCCAGCAGCACCGGACAGGGGGGCCCGATGGAGCAGTACTTC. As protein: CASSTGQGGPMEQYF.

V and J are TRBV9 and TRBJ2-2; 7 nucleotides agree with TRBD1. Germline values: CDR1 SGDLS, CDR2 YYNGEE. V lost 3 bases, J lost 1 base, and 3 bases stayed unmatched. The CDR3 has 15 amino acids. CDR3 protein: CASSGDRVNTGELFF. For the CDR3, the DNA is TGTGCCAGCAGCGGAGACAGGGTGAACACCGGGGAGCTGTTTTTT.

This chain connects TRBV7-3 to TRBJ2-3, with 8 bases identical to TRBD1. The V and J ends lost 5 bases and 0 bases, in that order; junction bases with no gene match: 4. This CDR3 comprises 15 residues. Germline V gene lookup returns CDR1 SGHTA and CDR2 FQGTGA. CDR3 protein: CASSTTGGSTDTQYF. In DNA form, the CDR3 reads TGTGCCAGCAGCACTACAGGGGGAAGCACAGATACGCAGTATTTT.

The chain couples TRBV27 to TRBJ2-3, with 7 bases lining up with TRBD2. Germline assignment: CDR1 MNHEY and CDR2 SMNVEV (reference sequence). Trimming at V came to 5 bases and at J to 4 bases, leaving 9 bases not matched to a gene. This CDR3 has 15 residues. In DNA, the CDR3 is TGTGCCAGCAGTGCCCGCGGCAGCGGGGCAGATACGCAGTATTTT. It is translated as CASSARGSGADTQYF.

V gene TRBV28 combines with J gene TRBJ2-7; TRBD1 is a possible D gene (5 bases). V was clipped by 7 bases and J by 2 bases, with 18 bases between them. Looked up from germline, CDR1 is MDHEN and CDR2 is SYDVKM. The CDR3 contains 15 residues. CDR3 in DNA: TGTGCCAGCACCCCCTGGGCTGGGGCCCCCTACGAGCAGTACTTC. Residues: CASTPWAGAPYEQYF.

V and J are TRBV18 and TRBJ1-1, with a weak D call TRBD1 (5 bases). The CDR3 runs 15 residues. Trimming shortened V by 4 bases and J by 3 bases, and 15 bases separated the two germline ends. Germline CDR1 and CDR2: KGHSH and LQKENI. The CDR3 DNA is TGTGCCAGCTCACTTAGACTTCCCAGGGACACTGAAGCTTTCTTT. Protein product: CASSLRLPRDTEAFF.

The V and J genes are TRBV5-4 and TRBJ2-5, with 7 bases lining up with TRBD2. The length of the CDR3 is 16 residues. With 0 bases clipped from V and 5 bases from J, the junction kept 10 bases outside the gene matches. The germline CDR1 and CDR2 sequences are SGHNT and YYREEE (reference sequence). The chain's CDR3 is CASSLVGGGPGETQYF. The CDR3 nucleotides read TGTGCCAGCAGCTTGGTGGGGGGAGGGCCGGGGGAGACCCAGTACTTC.